This T cell receptor (beta chain) emerged from a study of blood T cell repertoires in COVID-19. In the study overall: T cells, B-cell-depleted T cells, or PBMCs provided the cDNA or gDNA that served as material.

Clinical histories supplied by participants themselves formed the basis of cohort assignment. Two negative PCRs, clearance, or symptom resolution characterized the recovered Cohort 3 donors. This table comes from immunoSEQ multiplex PCR, and its TCRdb copy is limited to in-frame clones, with some not included. The sample yields approximately 320,000 clones, about 92% seen once. Per germline, CDR1 SGDLS and CDR2 YYNGEE. Trimming pared 0 bases from V and 3 bases from J, leaving 10 bases between. The length of the CDR3 is 14 residues. The sample taken for sequencing was PBMCs or T cells enriched from blood (not recorded which). This chain connects TRBV9 to TRBJ2-7, with D perhaps matching TRBD2 (5 bases). The sequence came from a man aged 60-69 years who had recovered from COVID-19. Here the CDR3 reads CASSVAEGYYEQYF. CDR3 bases: TGTGCCAGCAGCGTAGCTGAGGGTTACTACGAGCAGTACTTC.